A single sample is the source of the 26 T cell receptor beta chains below, sequenced in a study of cytotoxic CD8 clonotypes in ibrutinib-treated CLL. Assay used: immunoSEQ multiplex PCR; TCRdb lists only in-frame clones, some missing. The data hold some 130,000 clones, with more than 85% observed a single time. The sample in question was PBMCs, obtained after 12 months of ibrutinib treatment. The source is a human donor with chronic lymphocytic leukemia.

This sequence joins TRBV13 and TRBJ2-5, with D possibly being TRBD1 or TRBD2 (5 bases each). The length of the CDR3 is 17 residues. The ends were cut back, 0 bases at V and 5 bases at J, with 19 bases in the middle. Germline CDR1 PRHDT, CDR2 FYEKMQ (reference sequence). CDR3: CASSLGAGAGAPETQYF. The CDR3 nucleotides read TGTGCCAGCAGCTTAGGGGCTGGGGCCGGGGCTCCGGAGACCCAGTACTTC. The full variable domain, in which reference TRBV13 and TRBJ2-5 provide the parts outside the CDR3, is AAGVIQSPRHLIKEKRETATLKCYPIPRHDTVYWYQQGPGQDPQFLISFYEKMQSDKGSIPDRFSAQQFSDYHSELNMSSLELGDSALYFCASSLGAGAGAPETQYFGPGTRLLVL.

The gene calls are TRBV7-2 and TRBJ2-7; D not certain. The CDR3 spans 14 residues. V shed 5 bases and J shed 6 bases, with 17 bases lying between them. CDR1 is SGHTA, CDR2 FQGNSA, per germline. This chain's CDR3 is CASSLAAHEGEQYF. The CDR3 DNA follows: TGTGCCAGCAGCCTCGCCGCTCACGAAGGCGAGCAGTACTTC.

The chain has TRBV6-5 and TRBJ2-5, with a weak D call TRBD1 (5 bases). Germline V lookup: CDR1 MNHEY, CDR2 SVGAGI. The CDR3 extends over 13 amino acids. V was shortened by 2 bases and J by 7 bases, with 11 bases between the two germline ends. CDR3 sequence: CASSYQGQGTQYF. For the CDR3, the DNA is TGTGCCAGCAGTTACCAGGGCCAGGGGACCCAGTACTTC.

This chain connects TRBV6-1 to TRBJ2-1, with 7 bases that match TRBD2. CDR1 is MNHNS, CDR2 SASEGT, per germline. The length of the CDR3 is 14 residues. The ends lost 4 bases at V and 1 base at J; junction bases unmatched: 1. CDR3 region: CASSAGGSYNEQFF. DNA for the CDR3: TGTGCCAGCAGTGCGGGGGGTTCCTACAATGAGCAGTTCTTC.

This chain uses TRBV7-2 with TRBJ1-2; D gene unclear. The CDR3 sequence is 13 residues long. Germline CDR1 is SGHTA and CDR2 is FQGNSA. V lost 5 bases, J lost 8 bases, and 15 bases lay in between. The CDR3 loop is CASSLEGYWGYTF. CDR3 DNA sequence: TGTGCCAGCAGCCTTGAGGGCTATTGGGGCTACACCTTC.

The V and J genes are TRBV2 and TRBJ2-7, with 7 bases matching TRBD1. CDR1 is SNHLY and CDR2 is FYNNEI in the germline V gene. V lost 11 bases, J lost 2 bases, and 6 bases stayed unmatched. The CDR3 spans 12 residues. This CDR3 is CAGKGQAYEQYF. The CDR3 nucleotides are TGTGCCGGAAAAGGACAGGCCTACGAGCAGTACTTC.

This chain joins TRBV11-2 and TRBJ1-1, with a weak D call TRBD1 (6 bases). Germline CDR1 reads SGHAT; CDR2 reads FQNNGV. Trimming removed 0 bases at V and 4 bases at J, with 15 bases between. The CDR3 spans 16 residues. The CDR3 loop reads CASSLEGWGRSTEAFF. The CDR3 region has the DNA TGTGCCAGCAGCTTAGAGGGGTGGGGGCGAAGCACTGAAGCTTTCTTT. The whole variable domain, remainder taken from reference TRBV11-2 and TRBJ1-1, is EAGVAQSPRYKIIEKRQSVAFWCNPISGHATLYWYQQILGQGPKLLIQFQNNGVVDDSQLPKDRFSAERLKGVDSTLKIQPAKLEDSAVYLCASSLEGWGRSTEAFFGQGTRLTVV.

This chain joins TRBV19 and TRBJ1-5; 7 bases match TRBD1. This CDR3 is 15 amino acids long. Germline V CDR1 and CDR2: LNHDA, SQIVND (reference sequence). V dropped 5 bases and J dropped 0; count of bases not matched to a gene: 4. The CDR3 sequence: CASSQQGPSNQPQHF. CDR3 bases: TGTGCCAGTAGTCAACAGGGGCCTAGCAATCAGCCCCAGCATTTT.

The chain links TRBV7-3 to TRBJ1-1; no reliable D call. The V and J ends lost 5 bases and 3 bases respectively, with 10 bases between them. The CDR3 is 13 residues long. The germline CDR1 and CDR2 sequences are SGHTA and FQGTGA. The CDR3 sequence is CASSLGSDTEAFF. CDR3 nucleotide sequence: TGTGCCAGCAGCCTAGGATCCGACACTGAAGCTTTCTTT.

V gene TRBV6-1 combines with J gene TRBJ2-1; unclear D gene. The germline V and J ends were trimmed by 11 bases and 2 bases, with 19 bases remaining between them. Per the germline V gene, CDR1 is MNHNS and CDR2 is SASEGT. The CDR3 is 15 amino acids. CDR3 coding DNA: TGTGCCGCCACGAAGGGCCCCATAGCCTACAATGAGCAGTTCTTC. It encodes CAATKGPIAYNEQFF.

This chain uses TRBV6-4 with TRBJ2-2, with D possibly being TRBD1 (6 bases). The V end was cut by 6 bases, the J end by 4 bases, with 12 bases between. This CDR3 comprises 14 residues. Germline loops: CDR1 MRHNA, CDR2 SNTAGT. The CDR3 loop is CASRTDSSTGELFF. CDR3 sequence (DNA): TGTGCCAGCAGAACGGACAGTTCCACCGGGGAGCTGTTTTTT.

The rearrangement uses TRBV6-6 and TRBJ1-1; 9 positions match TRBD1. CDR1 is MNHNY and CDR2 is SVGAGI in the germline V gene (reference sequence). V dropped 4 bases and J dropped 3; count of bases not matched to a gene: 9. The CDR3 loop spans 16 amino acids. CDR3 in amino acids: CASSLPGQGRDTEAFF. CDR3 coding DNA: TGTGCCAGCAGTTTACCGGGACAGGGTCGGGACACTGAAGCTTTCTTT.

In DNA, the CDR3 is TGCGCCAGCAGCCAAGTCACTGGTCGTGAGCAGTTCTTC. Amino acids: CASSQVTGREQFF. This rearrangement joins TRBV4-3 to TRBJ2-1, with unresolved D. This CDR3 is 13 amino acids long. V dropped 1 base and J dropped 9 bases, with 10 bases sitting between them. In germline, CDR1 is LGHNA, CDR2 YSLEER.

The gene calls are TRBV28 and TRBJ2-2; TRBD1 matches 7 bases. Germline V gene data show CDR1 as MDHEN and CDR2 as SYDVKM. The CDR3 consists of 17 residues. After removal of 6 bases from V and 4 bases from J, the junction contained 14 bases not matched to a gene. CDR3 DNA sequence: TGTGCCAGCAGAGGGCTTCCACGGGACAGACCCACCGGGGAGCTGTTTTTT. This gives the protein CASRGLPRDRPTGELFF.

The V and J genes are TRBV29-1 and TRBJ2-1; 9 bases agree with TRBD1. The CDR3 is 13 amino acids. The germline gives CDR1 SQVTM, CDR2 ANQGSEA. The CDR3 spells CTGGTGTGNEQFF. The DNA of the CDR3 is TGCACCGGGGGGACAGGGACTGGCAATGAGCAGTTCTTC.

This rearrangement joins TRBV9 to TRBJ2-6; D call uncertain. The germline V and J ends were trimmed by 2 bases and 0 bases, with 3 bases remaining between them. The CDR3 consists of 14 residues. Germline CDR1 reads SGDLS; CDR2 reads YYNGEE. Here the CDR3 reads CASSVVSGANVLTF. Here the CDR3 DNA reads TGTGCCAGCAGCGTGGTCTCTGGGGCCAACGTCCTGACTTTC.

This CDR3 reads CASRPPGTGFHEQYF. The CDR3 region has the DNA TGTGCCAGCAGGCCCCCCGGGACAGGGTTCCACGAGCAGTACTTC. V is TRBV6-1 and J is TRBJ2-7; 9 bases align to TRBD1. Germline V gene sequence: CDR1 MNHNS, CDR2 SASEGT. The length of the CDR3 is 15 residues. J lost 5 bases, V lost 6 bases, and 11 bases had no gene match.

The chain uses TRBV4-3 and TRBJ2-7; D unclear. Trimming took 0 bases from V and 2 from J, leaving 17 bases between them. The CDR3 spans 17 residues. The germline V gene encodes CDR1 LGHNA and CDR2 YSLEER. The CDR3, as DNA: TGCGCCAGCAGCCAAGAAGGGCGGCCATGGTGGGCCTACGAGCAGTACTTC. This codes for CASSQEGRPWWAYEQYF.

In its sample, this clone was seen once. J is TRBJ2-2 and V is TRBV9, with D tentatively TRBD1 or TRBD2 (5 bases each). Looked up from germline, CDR1 is SGDLS and CDR2 is YYNGEE. Deletions cut 4 bases from V and 2 bases from J, with 12 bases between. This CDR3 contains 15 residues. The CDR3 DNA follows: TGTGCCAGCAGCATCCGGGGCCTCAACACCGGGGAGCTGTTTTTT. As protein: CASSIRGLNTGELFF.

The chain has TRBV9 and TRBJ2-5; D ambiguous. The V gene lost 0 bases and the J gene lost 5 bases, with 14 bases spanning the gap. The CDR3 is 15 amino acids. Germline-derived CDR1 and CDR2 are SGDLS and YYNGEE. The CDR3 DNA is TGTGCCAGCAGCGTAGCACGGAGTATCAGGGAGACCCAGTACTTC. It is translated as CASSVARSIRETQYF.

The gene calls are TRBV27 and TRBJ2-3, with no clear D. The germline V gene encodes CDR1 MNHEY and CDR2 SMNVEV (reference sequence). This CDR3 has 13 amino acids. V dropped 2 bases and J dropped 6 bases, with 9 bases sitting between them. Here the CDR3 reads CASSLPYSDTQYF. The CDR3 bases are TGTGCCAGCAGTTTACCGTATTCCGATACGCAGTATTTT.

This rearrangement joins TRBV28 to TRBJ1-2; unclear D gene. Trimming shortened V by 2 bases and J by 0 bases, and 4 bases separated the two germline ends. CDR1 and CDR2 from the germline V gene are MDHEN and SYDVKM. The CDR3 runs to 13 residues. CDR3 loop: CASSLVSNYGYTF. The CDR3 nucleotides read TGTGCCAGCAGTTTAGTCTCTAACTATGGCTACACCTTC.

DNA for the CDR3: TGCGCCAGCAGCCCCGGGTCATCCGGCGGCTACACCTTC. As protein: CASSPGSSGGYTF. This chain links TRBV5-1 with TRBJ1-2; no clear D. The CDR3 contains 13 residues. V lost 4 bases and J lost 8, with 15 bases in between. Germline V gene data show CDR1 as SGHRS and CDR2 as YFSETQ.

V usage is TRBV10-3 and J usage is TRBJ2-5; TRBD1 matches 10 bases. This CDR3 spans 20 amino acids. Germline values: CDR1 ENHRY, CDR2 SYGVKD. The V segment lost 3 bases and the J segment 0 bases; nucleotides outside the gene matches: 16. CDR3 region: CAISDPSSGPGQGYQETQYF. The CDR3 coding sequence is TGTGCCATCAGTGACCCTTCCTCTGGGCCGGGACAGGGGTACCAAGAGACCCAGTACTTC.

V and J are TRBV15 and TRBJ2-1; D is perhaps TRBD2 (5 bases). The V end lost 0 bases, the J end lost 9 bases, and 15 bases lay between the germline ends. CDR1 and CDR2 (germline): LNHNV, YYDKDF (reference sequence). This CDR3 is 15 amino acids long. CDR3 sequence reads: CATSREGSAAGEQFF. The CDR3 coding sequence is TGTGCCACCAGCAGAGAGGGTAGCGCAGCTGGTGAGCAGTTCTTC.

V is TRBV11-2 and J is TRBJ1-2; TRBD1 aligns across 7 bases. V shed 1 base and J 6 bases; nucleotides not matched to a gene: 5. The CDR3 totals 14 residues. From germline, CDR1 is SGHAT and CDR2 FQNNGV. CDR3 sequence: CASSLGTGVDGYTF. CDR3 in DNA: TGTGCCAGCAGCTTAGGCACAGGGGTAGATGGCTACACCTTC.